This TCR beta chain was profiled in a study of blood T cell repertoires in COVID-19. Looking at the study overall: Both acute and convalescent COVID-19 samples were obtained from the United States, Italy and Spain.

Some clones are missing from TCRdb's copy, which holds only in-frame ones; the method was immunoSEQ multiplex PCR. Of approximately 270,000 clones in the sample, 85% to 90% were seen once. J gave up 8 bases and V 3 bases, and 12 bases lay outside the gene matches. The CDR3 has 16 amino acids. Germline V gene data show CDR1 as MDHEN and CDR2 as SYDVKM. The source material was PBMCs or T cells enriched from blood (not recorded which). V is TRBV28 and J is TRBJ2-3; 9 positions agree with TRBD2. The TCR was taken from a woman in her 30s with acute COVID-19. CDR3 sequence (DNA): TGTGCCAGCAGTTTTGGTCTAGCGGGGAGATCGGGTACGCAGTATTTT. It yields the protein CASSFGLAGRSGTQYF.